The rows below give T cell receptor beta chains drawn from one sample of a study of molecular identifiers for immune sequencing clone quantification. TCRdb analysed the PCR reads with MiXCR anew, one entry per CDR3 protein. Here the sample spans under 800,000 distinct CDR3 sequences, roughly 25% being singletons. Sequenced: naive CD8+ T cells from blood, with Jurkat cell RNA spiked in. Receptors were obtained from a human donor in good health. Some libraries in this study had Jurkat cell RNA spiked in. The CDR3 runs from the conserved cysteine through the conserved F or W. Each record gives: V gene, J gene, clone size, D gene, CDR3 protein, CDR3 DNA. The D gene is left open where the match is weak. The size field is filled for only some rows; it gives once, few, many or a size class.

>TRBV20-1|TRBJ2-7|many|.
CSAAPRDSPYEQYF
TGCAGTGCTGCCCCGCGGGACAGTCCCTACGAGCAGTACTTC
>TRBV6-5|TRBJ2-3|few|TRBD2
CASSYVTGGSDTQYF
TGTGCCAGCAGTTACGTAACGGGAGGGTCAGATACGCAGTATTTT
>TRBV7-9|TRBJ2-5|.|TRBD2
CASTITSVETQYF
TGTGCCAGCACCATAACTAGCGTGGAGACCCAGTACTTC
>TRBV7-9|TRBJ1-1|many|.
CANAPVLNTEAFF
TGTGCCAACGCCCCGGTTTTGAACACTGAAGCTTTCTTT
>TRBV29-1|TRBJ1-1|many|.
CSGVDGLKSEAFF
TGCAGTGGGGTGGACGGCCTCAAATCTGAAGCTTTCTTT
>TRBV4-3|TRBJ2-1|many|.
CASSLAWGNEQFF
TGCGCCAGCAGCCTGGCCTGGGGCAATGAGCAGTTCTTC
>TRBV10-2|TRBJ2-3|.|TRBD2
CASSEWGGGASDTQYF
TGCGCCAGCAGTGAGTGGGGCGGGGGGGCCTCGGATACGCAGTATTTT
>TRBV7-8|TRBJ1-5|.|.
CASSADRYSNQPQHF
TGTGCCAGCAGTGCCGACAGATATAGCAATCAGCCCCAGCATTTT
>TRBV4-2|TRBJ2-7|.|TRBD2
CASSQEPGLDSYEQYF
TGTGCCAGCAGCCAAGAACCGGGACTAGACTCCTACGAGCAGTACTTC
>TRBV4-3|TRBJ1-4|many|.
CASSQALGEKLFF
TGCGCCAGCAGCCAAGCCTTAGGGGAAAAACTGTTTTTT
>TRBV12-3/TRBV12-4|TRBJ1-1|few|.
CASSFVENTEAFF
TGTGCCAGCAGTTTTGTGGAGAACACTGAAGCTTTCTTT
>TRBV29-1|TRBJ2-1|.|TRBD1
CSGGQDSYNEQFF
TGCAGTGGGGGACAGGACTCCTACAATGAGCAGTTCTTC
>TRBV20-1|TRBJ2-1|few|TRBD2
CSARDRGLAGGGEQFF
TGCAGTGCTAGAGACAGGGGACTAGCGGGAGGGGGTGAGCAGTTCTTC
>TRBV4-1|TRBJ2-7|many|TRBD1
CASSRDRTYEQYF
TGCGCCAGCAGCAGGGACAGGACCTACGAGCAGTACTTC
>TRBV19|TRBJ1-2|few|.
CASKSGAYNGYTF
TGTGCCAGTAAATCGGGGGCATACAATGGCTACACCTTC
>TRBV4-1|TRBJ2-3|.|TRBD2
CASSHRLAGGRDDTQYF
TGCGCCAGCAGCCACCGACTAGCGGGGGGGCGGGATGATACGCAGTATTTT
>TRBV4-1|TRBJ1-5|many|TRBD1
CASSQGDRDFNQPQHF
TGCGCCAGCAGCCAAGGGGACAGGGACTTCAATCAGCCCCAGCATTTT
>TRBV6-5|TRBJ2-5|once|.
CASSYSSGWETQYF
TGTGCCAGCAGTTACTCGAGCGGGTGGGAGACCCAGTACTTC
>TRBV4-1|TRBJ2-7|many|.
CASSQDDGLYEQYF
TGCGCCAGCAGCCAAGATGACGGGCTTTACGAGCAGTACTTC